This T cell receptor beta chain comes out of a study of graft-versus-host responses after intestinal transplantation. Study as a whole: Each recipient received a multivisceral, liver-intestinal, or isolated intestinal graft.

General study findings and limits: Levels of circulating GvH clones at their peak were associated with early post-transplant HvG declines.

The CDR3 runs 13 residues. The trim removed 4 bases at V and 6 bases at J, leaving 6 bases unmatched. Germline lookup yields CDR1 MNHEY and CDR2 SMNVEV (reference sequence). TCRdb's table, derived via immunoSEQ multiplex PCR, lists solely in-frame clones and lacks some. The repertoire holds fewer than 120,000 clones, roughly 93% seen once, with around 0.49% in the top ten. To note about this clone: Its antigen is unidentified.

The sequence was obtained from a human donor who received an intestinal transplant. The V and J genes are TRBV27 and TRBJ2-7, with TRBD2 identical over 7 bases. The sequencing used unstimulated CD8+ T cells sorted from spleen or lymph node cells, collected before intestinal transplant. CDR3: CASSSGLGGEQYF. The CDR3 bases are TGTGCCAGCAGTTCAGGACTAGGCGGCGAGCAGTACTTC.